The 21 T cell receptor beta chains below come from one sample, sequenced in a study of technical replicates of blood from a few donors. The repertoire was sequenced with immunoSEQ multiplex PCR; TCRdb's copy has only in-frame clones and lacks some. The sample comprises around 98,000 clones, roughly 95% of which are singletons, and 0.2% to 0.25% rests with the top ten. Sequencing used T cells isolated from PBMCs. The source of these receptors is a human donor in good health.

In this sample, this clone turned up a few times. The rearrangement links TRBV28 to TRBJ1-2; D gene ambiguous. V was trimmed by 6 bases and J by 0 bases, leaving 8 bases between them. Germline assignment: CDR1 MDHEN and CDR2 SYDVKM. The CDR3 has 13 amino acids. CDR3 bases: TGTGCCAGCAGCCGCCCAGCTAACTATGGCTACACCTTC. Protein: CASSRPANYGYTF.

The chain's CDR3 is CASSSGRETQYF. Here the CDR3 DNA reads TGTGCCAGCAGCTCGGGTAGGGAGACCCAGTACTTC. The gene calls are TRBV7-6 and TRBJ2-5, with D unclear. Germline CDR1 is SGHVS and CDR2 is FNYEAQ. This CDR3 has 12 amino acids. V was shortened by 4 bases and J by 5 bases, with 8 bases between the two germline ends.

This chain links TRBV6-6 with TRBJ2-1; tentative D call: TRBD1 (6 bases). V lost 6 bases to trimming and J lost 12 bases, with 24 bases between them. The CDR3 loop spans 15 amino acids. Germline-derived CDR1 and CDR2 are MNHNY and SVGAGI (reference sequence). Here the CDR3 reads CASSVTETGLGGQFF. The CDR3 region has the DNA TGTGCCAGCAGCGTAACCGAGACAGGTTTAGGGGGGCAGTTCTTC.

The chain carries TRBV19 and TRBJ1-4; tentatively, D is TRBD1 (5 bases). The germline V and J ends were trimmed by 4 bases and 8 bases, with 14 bases remaining between them. Looked up from germline, CDR1 is LNHDA and CDR2 is SQIVND (reference sequence). The CDR3 contains 14 residues. The CDR3 DNA reads TGTGCCAGTAGTACCTACGACCAGGGAGAAAAACTGTTTTTT. Its protein product is CASSTYDQGEKLFF.

This clone was seen just once. The chain uses TRBV7-9 and TRBJ2-3; perhaps TRBD2 as D (7 bases). This CDR3 comprises 17 residues. Trimming cost V 5 bases and J 2 bases, with 20 bases left between them. Germline V gene sequence: CDR1 SEHNR, CDR2 FQNEAQ (reference sequence). CDR3 coding DNA: TGTGCCAGCAGCCTACACGGGGGGCGGAAGAACACAGATACGCAGTATTTT. It codes for CASSLHGGRKNTDTQYF.

The chain couples TRBV2 to TRBJ2-7; 11 bases match TRBD2. Germline CDR1 SNHLY, CDR2 FYNNEI. The ends lost 6 bases at V and 7 bases at J; junction bases unmatched: 8. This CDR3 region has 14 residues. The CDR3: CASRLAGEVWEQYF. CDR3 nucleotide sequence: TGTGCCAGCAGACTAGCGGGGGAGGTGTGGGAGCAGTACTTC.

V is TRBV6-1 and J is TRBJ2-7; D may be TRBD1 (5 bases). The CDR3 length is 14 residues. The V end was cut by 4 bases, the J end by 5 bases, with 15 bases between. Per germline, CDR1 MNHNS and CDR2 SASEGT. CDR3 nucleotides: TGTGCCAGCAGTGCCTGGGGCCTTTCCAACGAGCAGTACTTC. It is translated as CASSAWGLSNEQYF.

The chain couples TRBV5-1 to TRBJ1-1; D is perhaps TRBD1 (5 bases). This CDR3 is built from 13 residues. V lost 0 bases and J 8 bases, leaving 11 bases between the germline ends. Germline V CDR1 and CDR2: SGHRS, YFSETQ. CDR3 loop: CASSLEWGSEAFF. The CDR3 DNA reads TGCGCCAGCAGCTTGGAATGGGGCAGCGAAGCTTTCTTT. Based on the CDR3 plus reference TRBV5-1 and TRBJ1-1, the full variable domain is KAGVTQTPRYLIKTRGQQVTLSCSPISGHRSVSWYQQTPGQGLQFLFEYFSETQRNKGNFPGRFSGRQFSNSRSEMNVSTLELGDSALYLCASSLEWGSEAFFGQGTRLTVV.

The chain joins TRBV28 to TRBJ2-7; D unclear. Trimming cost V 8 bases and J 4 bases, with 12 bases left between them. CDR3 length equals 12 residues. Germline assignment: CDR1 MDHEN and CDR2 SYDVKM. The CDR3 nucleotides are TGTGCCAGCTGCCGCCTGAGTTACGAGCAGTACTTC. It codes for CASCRLSYEQYF.

This chain uses TRBV28 with TRBJ1-2; 8 positions match TRBD1. CDR1 is MDHEN, CDR2 SYDVKM, per germline. The V gene end was trimmed by 5 bases and the J gene end by 0 bases; junction bases not matched to a gene: 8. The CDR3 runs to 16 residues. The CDR3 DNA reads TGTGCCAGCAGTCCCCGGACAGGGAGACCTAACTATGGCTACACCTTC. Amino acids: CASSPRTGRPNYGYTF.

This clone has only one observation. This chain joins TRBV19 and TRBJ1-2; TRBD1 aligns across 8 bases. The CDR3 covers 13 residues. Germline assignment: CDR1 LNHDA and CDR2 SQIVND (reference sequence). V shed 4 bases, J shed 8 bases, and the junction held 6 bases outside the gene matches. Here the CDR3 reads CASSTGQVVGYTF. The DNA for the CDR3 is TGTGCCAGTAGTACGGGACAGGTCGTCGGCTACACCTTC.

The CDR3 coding sequence is TGTGCCAGTAGGGCACTAGACAGGGACCCCTACGAGCAGTACTTC. Translation: CASRALDRDPYEQYF. The chain links TRBV19 to TRBJ2-7, with 7 nucleotides matching TRBD1. Germline values: CDR1 LNHDA, CDR2 SQIVND (reference sequence). V dropped 6 bases and J dropped 2; count of bases not matched to a gene: 10. The CDR3 is made up of 15 amino acids.

This clone was observed a single time. In DNA form, the CDR3 reads TGTGCCAGTAGGGCGACAGGGACCAACTATGGCTACACCTTC. Translation gives CASRATGTNYGYTF. The chain has TRBV19 and TRBJ1-2; 7 bases match TRBD1. With V trimmed by 6 bases and J by 2 bases, 6 bases remained unmatched. Germline loops: CDR1 LNHDA, CDR2 SQIVND (reference sequence). This CDR3 region has 14 residues.

This rearrangement joins TRBV5-5 to TRBJ1-5; 10 nucleotides match TRBD1. Germline CDR1 and CDR2: SGHKS and YYEKEE (reference sequence). This CDR3 is 16 amino acids long. The V segment lost 3 bases and the J segment 7 bases; nucleotides outside the gene matches: 10. CDR3 sequence: CASSWDRGSGGQPQHF. The CDR3, as DNA: TGTGCCAGCAGCTGGGACAGGGGTTCGGGAGGACAGCCCCAGCATTTT.

The CDR3 loop reads CASSESAGPSENEQFF. The CDR3 DNA sequence: TGTGCCAGCAGTGAAAGCGCGGGACCGTCTGAGAATGAGCAGTTCTTC. This rearrangement joins TRBV2 to TRBJ2-1; weak D call: TRBD2 (6 bases). The CDR3 runs 16 residues. Germline values: CDR1 SNHLY, CDR2 FYNNEI. The V gene lost 2 bases and the J gene lost 7 bases, with 18 bases spanning the gap.

The chain carries TRBV25-1 and TRBJ2-3; TRBD2 might be the D (5 bases). The V gene's germline CDR1 is MGHDK and CDR2 SYGVNS. V dropped 3 bases and J dropped 2 bases, with 9 bases sitting between them. The CDR3 has 14 residues. CDR3 sequence (DNA): TGTGCCAGCAGTGATGGAGGCCCCACAGATACGCAGTATTTT. Protein sequence: CASSDGGPTDTQYF.

The genes are TRBV18 and TRBJ2-7, with TRBD1 identical over 10 bases. The CDR3 totals 14 residues. Germline CDR1 is KGHSH and CDR2 is LQKENI. The J segment lost 5 bases and the V segment lost 3 bases, leaving 4 bases of the junction unmatched. CDR3 region: CASSPGQGIHEQYF. CDR3 DNA sequence: TGTGCCAGCTCACCGGGACAGGGGATCCACGAGCAGTACTTC. Based on the CDR3 plus reference TRBV18 and TRBJ2-7, the full variable domain is NAGVMQNPRHLVRRRGQEARLRCSPMKGHSHVYWYRQLPEEGLKFMVYLQKENIIDESGMPKERFSAEFPKEGPSILRIQQVVRGDSAAYFCASSPGQGIHEQYFGPGTRLTVT.

V usage is TRBV6-5 and J usage is TRBJ2-3; TRBD2 matches 10 bases. The CDR3 sequence is 15 residues long. The J segment lost 4 bases and the V segment lost 5 bases, leaving 6 bases of the junction unmatched. Germline lookup yields CDR1 MNHEY and CDR2 SVGAGI. CDR3 in DNA: TGTGCCAGCAGTATCCTAGCGGGAGTGGCAGATACGCAGTATTTT. Its translation: CASSILAGVADTQYF.

The chain combines TRBV7-6 with TRBJ1-2; the D is unclear. CDR3 length equals 13 residues. The germline V and J ends were trimmed by 1 base and 4 bases, with 7 bases remaining between them. Germline assignment: CDR1 SGHVS and CDR2 FNYEAQ. CDR3 residues: CASSLESGYGYTF. Written as DNA, the CDR3 is TGTGCCAGCAGCTTAGAGTCGGGCTATGGCTACACCTTC.

This chain uses TRBV2 with TRBJ2-3; the D gene is possibly TRBD2 (7 bases). The germline V gene has CDR1 SNHLY and CDR2 FYNNEI. This CDR3 has 17 amino acids. The V and J ends lost 9 bases and 4 bases respectively, with 26 bases between them. Written as DNA, the CDR3 is TGTGCCAGTCAACCCTGGGGGGGCACGGGGGTGTCAGATACGCAGTATTTT. The encoded protein is CASQPWGGTGVSDTQYF.

The chain has TRBV14 and TRBJ2-1, with D perhaps TRBD1 (5 bases). There are 14 residues in the CDR3. The V end was cut by 2 bases, the J end by 2 bases, with 7 bases between. The germline gives CDR1 SGHDN, CDR2 FVKESK. The CDR3 is CASSQTTAYNEQFF. CDR3 DNA: TGTGCCAGCAGCCAAACGACAGCCTACAATGAGCAGTTCTTC.